One and the same sample provided the 2 T cell receptor beta chains below, sequenced in a study of blood T cell repertoires in COVID-19. Profiling relied on immunoSEQ multiplex PCR, and the TCRdb table lists in-frame clones only, not all of them. The sample shows 95,000 to 100,000 clones, approximately 90% of them seen only once. Material for sequencing was peripheral blood. The receptors stem from a man aged 45-65 years with acute or convalescent COVID-19.

The chain joins TRBV5-8 to TRBJ1-1; 8 bases agree with TRBD1. The germline V gene has CDR1 SGHTS and CDR2 YDEGEE. The CDR3 is 18 residues long. The V segment lost 6 bases and the J segment 1 base; nucleotides outside the gene matches: 17. The CDR3 reads CASTRQGRLEAENTEAFF. The CDR3 DNA sequence: TGTGCCAGCACAAGACAGGGGAGACTAGAAGCGGAGAACACTGAAGCTTTCTTT.

CDR3 in amino acids: CASSLGRLAGGPNNEQFF. CDR3 bases: TGTGCCAGCAGCTTAGGAAGACTAGCGGGGGGCCCTAACAATGAGCAGTTCTTC. V and J are TRBV7-6 and TRBJ2-1, with 13 bases matching TRBD2. V gave up 1 base and J gave up 5 bases; unmatched junction bases: 8. The CDR3 is 18 amino acids. CDR1 SGHVS and CDR2 FNYEAQ come from the germline V gene. Together with reference TRBV7-6 and TRBJ2-1, the CDR3 gives the full variable domain: GAGVSQSPRYKVTKRGQDVALRCDPISGHVSLYWYRQALGQGPEFLTYFNYEAQQDKSGLPNDRFSAERPEGSISTLTIQRTEQRDSAMYRCASSLGRLAGGPNNEQFFGPGTRLTVL.